A selection of T cell receptor beta chains follows, all from one sample in a study of T cell repertoires in cytomegalovirus infection. MiXCR, applied by TCRdb to the reads, yields one record per CDR3 protein. The data hold 450,000 to 600,000 distinct CDR3 sequences, with about 11% observed a single time. Sequenced material: PBMCs. These receptor sequences come from a human donor in good health (CMV status not recorded). Some clones in this sample may be carry-over from other donors' samples. The CDR3 runs from the conserved cysteine through the conserved F or W. The order of the fields is V gene, clone size, J gene, D gene, CDR3 DNA, CDR3 protein. A D gene is named only where the DNA matches it firmly. Where a row states a size, it is once, few, many or the class of an expanded clone; other rows omit it.

>TRBV14|.|TRBJ2-7|TRBD1
TGTGCCAGCAGCCAAGTGGGACAGGGGTCCCCCTACGAGCAGTACTTC
CASSQVGQGSPYEQYF
>TRBV28|many|TRBJ1-1|.
TGTGCCAGCAGCCACTCAAGGGCTGAAGCTTTCTTT
CASSHSRAEAFF
>TRBV7-9|.|TRBJ1-2|.
TGTGCCAGCCCGGCAGGTGATGGCTACACCTTC
CASPAGDGYTF
>TRBV7-2|.|TRBJ1-5|.
TGTGCCAGCAGCTTATCCGGACACTGGGGGACCAATCAGCCCCAGCATTTT
CASSLSGHWGTNQPQHF
>TRBV7-2|many|TRBJ2-5|.
TGTGCCAGCAGCTTAGGGGGGGCCGGAGAGACCCAGTACTTC
CASSLGGAGETQYF
>TRBV27|many|TRBJ2-3|.
TGTGCCAGCAGTTTTTCGAGGGGCGGATGGGCAGATACGCAGTATTTT
CASSFSRGGWADTQYF
>TRBV24-1|.|TRBJ2-7|TRBD2
TGTGCCACCAGTGAAACTAGCGGTAGCTCCTACGAGCAGTACTTC
CATSETSGSSYEQYF
>TRBV20-1|many|TRBJ2-7|.
TGCAGTGTCGAGACGGTGTCCTACGAGCAGTACTTC
CSVETVSYEQYF
>TRBV7-6|many|TRBJ2-3|TRBD2
TGTGCCAGCAGCTTAGTGGCTAGCGGGAGTCCAGATACGCAGTATTTT
CASSLVASGSPDTQYF
>TRBV14|few|TRBJ2-3|.
TGTGCCAGCAGCCAAGGGATCACAGATACGCAGTATTTT
CASSQGITDTQYF
>TRBV5-4|many|TRBJ2-3|.
TGTGCCAGCAGCTTGGACCCTACTAGCACAGATACGCAGTATTTT
CASSLDPTSTDTQYF
>TRBV25-1|many|TRBJ1-2|TRBD1
TGTGCCAGCAGGGAGACAGGGTATAGCTATGGCTACACCTTC
CASRETGYSYGYTF
>TRBV12-3/TRBV12-4|many|TRBJ2-7|TRBD2
TGTGCCAGCAGTCCGGGACTAGCAGACTACGAGCAGTACTTC
CASSPGLADYEQYF
>TRBV19|few|TRBJ2-5|.
TGTGCCAGTAGTGGGGCCCTCCAAGAGACCCAGTACTTC
CASSGALQETQYF
>TRBV19|few|TRBJ1-2|.
TGTGCCAGTAGTGACAGAAGACAAGCGAACAACTATGGCTACACCTTC
CASSDRRQANNYGYTF
>TRBV20-1|.|TRBJ2-7|TRBD1
TGCAGTGCTAGAGATAGGGACAGGTCCCCCTACGAGCAGTACTTC
CSARDRDRSPYEQYF
>TRBV9|many|TRBJ2-4|.
TGTGCCAGCAGCGTAGGAACCGGAGGGCAGACCAAAAACATTCAGTACTTC
CASSVGTGGQTKNIQYF
>TRBV27|many|TRBJ2-3|.
TGTGCCAGCAGTTTTGAGGGGGGGTTCACAGATACGCAGTATTTT
CASSFEGGFTDTQYF
>TRBV28|.|TRBJ2-1|.
TGTGCCAGCACCCTTGGTAGGTCTCCGTTAAATGAGCAGTTCTTC
CASTLGRSPLNEQFF
>TRBV4-2|many|TRBJ2-5|.
TGTGCCAGCAGCCAAGGAAATTGGGAGACCCAGTACTTC
CASSQGNWETQYF
>TRBV11-1|many|TRBJ2-1|TRBD2
TGTGCCAGCAGCCGACTAGCGGGAGGAGGGGATGAGCAGTTCTTC
CASSRLAGGGDEQFF
>TRBV6-1|many|TRBJ2-5|.
TGTGCCAGCAGTGGCCCCGGGGTCGGAGGAGAGACCCAGTACTTC
CASSGPGVGGETQYF
>TRBV2|few|TRBJ2-6|.
TGTGCCAGCAGTGATCGGGTCCGAAGGTCTGGGGCCAACGTCCTGACTTTC
CASSDRVRRSGANVLTF
>TRBV10-3|many|TRBJ2-3|.
TGTGCCATCAGTGAGTCGCCGCCAGGGGCAGATACGCAGTATTTT
CAISESPPGADTQYF
>TRBV29-1|.|TRBJ1-2|.
TGCAGCGTTGAAGTCAGGGTTGGCTACACCTTC
CSVEVRVGYTF
>TRBV19|many|TRBJ1-2|.
TGTGCCAGTAGTATAGGGGGGGCTTCCTCCTATGGCTACACCTTC
CASSIGGASSYGYTF
>TRBV7-8|many|TRBJ1-1|.
TGTGCCAGCAGGCCTAAGAATTTACTGAACACTGAAGCTTTCTTT
CASRPKNLLNTEAFF
>TRBV18|.|TRBJ2-2|.
TGTGCCAGCTCACGGTCAGGGGCGAACACCGGGGAGCTGTTTTTT
CASSRSGANTGELFF
>TRBV9|.|TRBJ2-2|.
TGTGCCAGCAGCCAGTCAGGGGGAGCGGGGACCGGGGAGCTGTTTTTT
CASSQSGGAGTGELFF
>TRBV2|many|TRBJ1-5|TRBD1
TGTGCCAGCAACTCACAGGGGGGACAGCCCCAGCATTTT
CASNSQGGQPQHF
>TRBV7-6|many|TRBJ2-1|TRBD2
TGTGCCAGCAGCTTAGTACTAGCGGGGATACCCCCTTTTCGCAATGAGCAGTTCTTC
CASSLVLAGIPPFRNEQFF
>TRBV20-1|.|TRBJ2-3|.
TGCAGTGCCACCACAGATACGCAGTATTTT
CSATTDTQYF
>TRBV11-1|many|TRBJ2-7|.
TGTGCCAGCAGCCGGGCAAATTACGAGCAGTACTTC
CASSRANYEQYF
>TRBV2|few|TRBJ1-6|.
TGTGCCAGCCAAATTGTCAGGGTGACGGATTCACCCCTCCACTTT
CASQIVRVTDSPLHF
>TRBV4-2|.|TRBJ2-1|TRBD2
TGTGCCAGCAGCCAAAGATGGGAGGGCGGAGTTGGTGAGCAGTTCTTC
CASSQRWEGGVGEQFF
>TRBV3-1|many|TRBJ2-5|TRBD1
TGTGCCAGCAGCCAACTAGACAGGGGAGAGACCCAGTACTTC
CASSQLDRGETQYF
>TRBV6-2/TRBV6-3|many|TRBJ2-7|TRBD2
TGTGCCAGCAGGCCTAGCGGGCCTTACGAGCAGTACTTC
CASRPSGPYEQYF
>TRBV20-1|.|TRBJ2-7|TRBD1
TGCAGTGCTAGAAATCCGGGACAGGGTTCGTACGAGCAGTACTTC
CSARNPGQGSYEQYF
>TRBV5-1|.|TRBJ1-4|TRBD1
TGCGCCAGCAGCGATCCAGGGGGAAATGAAAAACTGTTTTTT
CASSDPGGNEKLFF
>TRBV6-1|many|TRBJ1-4|.
TGTGCCAGCAGGAGGGACTGGACGGCAACTAATGAAAAACTGTTTTTT
CASRRDWTATNEKLFF
>TRBV4-1|.|TRBJ2-1|TRBD2
TGCGCCAGCAGCTCCCGACTAGCGGGGGGCCACAATGAGCAGTTCTTC
CASSSRLAGGHNEQFF
>TRBV10-3|many|TRBJ2-3|.
TGTGCCATCACGAGCGGAGGCAACACAGATACGCAGTATTTT
CAITSGGNTDTQYF